This TCR beta chain was observed in a study of regulatory T cells in long-lasting Graves disease. Findings and caveats of the study: Persistent disease was associated with favored TRBV28 usage and with favored use of TRBJ1-2 and TRBJ2-5.

Time point given: newly diagnosed GD, antithyroid drugs for less than 3 months. There was RNA extracted from PBMCs, and the TCR library was made from it. This clonotype was seen many times. The antigen remains undetermined. The CDR3 is made up of 12 amino acids. V dropped 8 bases and J dropped 6 bases, with 10 bases sitting between them. Combining iRepertoire HTBI primers with Arm-PCR of CDR3 regions, the authors built TCR beta libraries. TCRdb passed the multiplex PCR reads through MiXCR, listing each CDR3 protein once. Among approximately 470,000 distinct CDR3 sequences listed, 15% to 20% were seen once. These data are also associated with another study on T cells in Graves' hyperthyroidism and ophthalmopathy. From that paper: The blood repertoire included most of the expanded thyroid clonotypes above 0.001.

The source of this sequence is a man aged 35 to 55 with Graves disease. The material sequenced was peripheral blood mononuclear cells (PBMCs), taken at new diagnosis, from a patient treated with antithyroid drugs. V and J are TRBV12-3 or TRBV12-4 and TRBJ2-2, with D unclear. Here the CDR3 reads CASQPGPGELFF. Here the CDR3 DNA reads TGTGCCAGCCAGCCCGGGCCCGGGGAGCTGTTTTTT.